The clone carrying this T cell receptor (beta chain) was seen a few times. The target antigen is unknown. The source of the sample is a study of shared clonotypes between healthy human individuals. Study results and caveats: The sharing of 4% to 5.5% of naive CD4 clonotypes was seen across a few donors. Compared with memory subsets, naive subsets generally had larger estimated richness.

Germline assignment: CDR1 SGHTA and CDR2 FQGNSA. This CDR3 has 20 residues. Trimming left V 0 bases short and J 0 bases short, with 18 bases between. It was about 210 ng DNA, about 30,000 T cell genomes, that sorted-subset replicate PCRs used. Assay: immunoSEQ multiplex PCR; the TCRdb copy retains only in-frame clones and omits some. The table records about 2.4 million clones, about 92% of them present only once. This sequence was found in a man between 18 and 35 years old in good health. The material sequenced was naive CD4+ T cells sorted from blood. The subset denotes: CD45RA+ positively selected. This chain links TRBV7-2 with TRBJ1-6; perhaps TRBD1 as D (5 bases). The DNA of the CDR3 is TGTGCCAGCAGCTTAGCCCCCGGGACTCCCCGAGGCTCCTATAATTCACCCCTCCACTTT. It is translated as CASSLAPGTPRGSYNSPLHF.